Each of the 16 T cell receptor beta chains below was sequenced from the same sample in a study of blood T cell repertoires in COVID-19. Libraries were prepared by immunoSEQ multiplex PCR; TCRdb keeps only in-frame clonotypes and omits some of them. The sample gives 300,000 to 400,000 clones, about 90% of which show up once; around 6% is in the top ten. The specimen was peripheral blood. These receptors all come from a woman aged 50 to 60 with COVID-19, enrolled during active disease.

This sequence joins TRBV7-9 and TRBJ2-7; 13 bases are shared with TRBD2. There are 16 residues in the CDR3. Per germline, CDR1 SEHNR and CDR2 FQNEAQ (reference sequence). With 4 bases clipped from V and 6 bases from J, the junction kept 9 bases outside the gene matches. CDR3 region: CASSSIGLAGALEQYF. The CDR3 DNA sequence: TGTGCCAGCAGCTCAATCGGACTAGCGGGAGCTCTCGAGCAGTACTTC.

Note on this clone: The junction departs from germline at one end; a sequencing error may be responsible. The V and J genes are TRBV18 and TRBJ2-1; 14 bases agree with TRBD2. The CDR3 contains 16 residues. Germline CDR1 reads KGHSH; CDR2 reads LQKENI. The CDR3 region is CASSPPGLAGVGEQFF. The DNA of the CDR3 is TGTGCCAGCTCCCCACCGGGACTAGCGGGAGTTGGTGAGCAGTTCTTC.

The rearrangement links TRBV30 to TRBJ2-1, with 8 bases identical to TRBD2. CDR1 is GTSNPN, CDR2 SVGIG, per germline (reference sequence). This CDR3 is built from 11 residues. J was trimmed by 15 bases and V by 4 bases; bases with no gene match: 8. CDR3 sequence: CAWKRAGGPFF. CDR3 coding DNA: TGTGCCTGGAAAAGGGCGGGAGGACCGTTCTTC.

This chain uses TRBV5-1 with TRBJ1-2, with D possibly matching TRBD1 (5 bases). The germline V gene has CDR1 SGHRS and CDR2 YFSETQ. Trimming removed 0 bases at V and 8 bases at J, with 14 bases between. This CDR3 is 14 amino acids long. CDR3 coding DNA: TGCGCCAGCAGCTTGGAGCCAGGGTACGGAGGCTACACCTTC. Amino acids: CASSLEPGYGGYTF.

The CDR3 sequence: CAWSTRGGLSGYTF. DNA of the CDR3: TGTGCCTGGAGTACTAGGGGGGGTTTGAGTGGCTACACCTTC. The chain links TRBV30 to TRBJ1-2; D possibly corresponds to TRBD1 (6 bases). CDR1 and CDR2 (germline): GTSNPN, SVGIG (reference sequence). The CDR3 covers 14 residues. V dropped 2 bases and J dropped 7 bases, with 17 bases sitting between them. The entire variable domain, with the rest obtained from reference TRBV30 and TRBJ1-2, is as follows: SQTIHQWPATLVQPVGSPLSLECTVEGTSNPNLYWYRQAAGRGLQLLFYSVGIGQISSEVPQNLSASRPQDRQFILSSKKLLLSDSGFYLCAWSTRGGLSGYTFGSGTRLTVV.

This chain connects TRBV29-1 to TRBJ1-1; possible D gene TRBD1, 5 bases. The V and J ends lost 6 bases and 1 base respectively, with 9 bases between them. This CDR3 spans 12 amino acids. CDR1 and CDR2 from the germline V gene are SQVTM and ANQGSEA. The CDR3 region is CSVDSQNTEAFF. CDR3 DNA: TGCAGCGTCGACAGTCAGAACACTGAAGCTTTCTTT.

This chain connects TRBV28 to TRBJ2-1; maybe TRBD1 (5 bases). This CDR3 is 11 amino acids long. Germline V gives CDR1 MDHEN, CDR2 SYDVKM. V was trimmed by 6 bases and J by 7 bases, leaving 7 bases between them. The CDR3 DNA reads TGTGCCAGCAGGACAGTGAATGAGCAGTTCTTC. Protein sequence: CASRTVNEQFF.

The chain links TRBV4-1 to TRBJ2-2; TRBD1 matches at 7 bases. The CDR3 consists of 17 residues. Looked up from germline, CDR1 is MGHRA and CDR2 is YSYEKL. The J segment lost 1 base and the V segment lost 4 bases, leaving 9 bases of the junction unmatched. Here the CDR3 reads CASSLYPGTENTGELFF. In nucleotides, the CDR3 is TGCGCCAGCAGCCTGTACCCCGGGACAGAGAACACCGGGGAGCTGTTTTTT.

J is TRBJ1-5 and V is TRBV5-1; D remains ambiguous. V was shortened by 0 bases and J by 0 bases, with 4 bases between the two germline ends. The germline CDR1 and CDR2 sequences are SGHRS and YFSETQ. This CDR3 has 14 residues. The CDR3 here is CASSLDSSNQPQHF. The CDR3, as DNA: TGCGCCAGCAGCTTGGACAGTAGCAATCAGCCCCAGCATTTT.

The J gene is TRBJ2-2, the V gene TRBV27; 9 bases are a match to TRBD2. This CDR3 comprises 16 residues. CDR1 and CDR2 from the germline V gene are MNHEY and SMNVEV (reference sequence). Losses at the gene ends were 2 bases for V and 8 bases for J; bases not matched to a gene: 9. CDR3 amino acids: CASSLMGGRAAGELFF. In nucleotides, the CDR3 is TGTGCCAGCAGTTTAATGGGCGGGAGGGCCGCAGGGGAGCTGTTTTTT.

This clone was recorded a few times. The gene calls are TRBV16 and TRBJ2-2, with 8 positions matching TRBD1. J gave up 1 base and V 4 bases, and 2 bases lay outside the gene matches. This CDR3 has 15 residues. Germline V lookup: CDR1 KGHSY, CDR2 FQNENV. The CDR3 here is CASSRDRKNTGELFF. The CDR3 DNA follows: TGTGCCAGCAGCCGGGACAGGAAGAACACCGGGGAGCTGTTTTTT. Combining the CDR3 with reference TRBV16 and TRBJ2-2 gives the whole variable domain GEEVAQTPKHLVRGEGQKAKLYCAPIKGHSYVFWYQQVLKNEFKFLISFQNENVFDETGMPKERFSAKCLPNSPCSLEIQATKLEDSAVYFCASSRDRKNTGELFFGEGSRLTVL.

This clone was seen more than once but under ten times. This rearrangement joins TRBV7-3 to TRBJ2-2; the D gene is possibly TRBD1 (6 bases). Trimming pared 1 base from V and 5 bases from J, leaving 11 bases between. CDR1 is SGHTA and CDR2 is FQGTGA in the germline V gene. This CDR3 comprises 15 residues. The CDR3 DNA is TGTGCCAGCAGCTTAAGGGCAGGGGCTACCGGGGAGCTGTTTTTT. This encodes CASSLRAGATGELFF.

V and J are TRBV9 and TRBJ1-2; no clear D gene. The length of the CDR3 is 14 residues. V was cut by 1 base and J by 7 bases, with 14 bases left in between. Germline loops: CDR1 SGDLS, CDR2 YYNGEE. Here the CDR3 DNA reads TGTGCCAGCAGCGTACCGGGAGGATCTGGTGGCTACACCTTC. Translation gives CASSVPGGSGGYTF.

The chain is built from TRBV27 and TRBJ1-2, with TRBD1 identical over 10 bases. The CDR3 is made up of 14 amino acids. The V gene's germline CDR1 is MNHEY and CDR2 SMNVEV (reference sequence). The junction had 4 bases not matched to a gene; V was cut back by 3 bases and J by 6 bases. CDR3 sequence reads: CASSFDGQGDGYTF. CDR3 DNA sequence: TGTGCCAGCAGTTTTGATGGACAGGGGGATGGCTACACCTTC.

The rearrangement joins TRBV29-1 to TRBJ2-7; 9 nucleotides line up with TRBD2. Germline CDR1 is SQVTM and CDR2 is ANQGSEA. This CDR3 comprises 15 residues. The junction had 6 bases not matched to a gene; V was cut back by 3 bases and J by 0 bases. The chain's CDR3 is CSVDANSGSSYEQYF. The CDR3 coding sequence is TGCAGCGTTGACGCGAATAGCGGGAGCTCCTACGAGCAGTACTTC.

This chain links TRBV11-3 with TRBJ2-5, with 12 bases matching TRBD2. The CDR3 is 15 amino acids. Trimming cost V 3 bases and J 2 bases; bases outside gene matches: 1. Germline loops: CDR1 SGHNT, CDR2 YENEEA. The chain's CDR3 is CASSFGLAGQETQYF. The CDR3 region has the DNA TGTGCCAGCAGCTTTGGACTAGCGGGACAAGAGACCCAGTACTTC.